What follows are 15 T cell receptor beta chains derived from one specimen sequenced in a study of cytomegalovirus exposure and HLA in healthy donors. The PCR ran on 60 Vbeta and 13 Jbeta primers. Clones were sequenced by immunoSEQ multiplex PCR, and TCRdb holds only the in-frame ones, with some missing. Seen here are 150,000 to 200,000 clones, more than 65% observed once, and the top ten hold 2.5% to 3%. The specimen was PBMCs. The receptor set was obtained from a woman aged 40 to 55 in good health and CMV-seropositive.

The rearrangement joins TRBV4-3 to TRBJ2-1, with a possible D match to TRBD2 (6 bases). CDR3 length: 14 amino acids. V shed 0 bases and J shed 10 bases, with 13 bases lying between them. Germline assignment: CDR1 LGHNA and CDR2 YSLEER. CDR3 bases: TGCGCCAGCAGCCAAGATAGGGACCGGGAGGAGCAGTTCTTC. It is translated as CASSQDRDREEQFF.

In DNA, the CDR3 is TGTGCCAGCAGCCTAGGGGCAGCAACTTACAATCAGCCCCAGCATTTT. Residues: CASSLGAATYNQPQHF. The V and J genes are TRBV28 and TRBJ1-5, with D perhaps TRBD1 (5 bases). Trimming pared 6 bases from V and 3 bases from J, leaving 18 bases between. CDR3 size: 16 residues. Per germline, CDR1 MDHEN and CDR2 SYDVKM. Full variable domain (remainder filled in from reference TRBV28 and TRBJ1-5): DVKVTQSSRYLVKRTGEKVFLECVQDMDHENMFWYRQDPGLGLRLIYFSYDVKMKEKGDIPEGYSVSREKKERFSLILESASTNQTSMYLCASSLGAATYNQPQHFGDGTRLSIL.

V usage is TRBV15 and J usage is TRBJ1-4, with TRBD1 as a possible D gene (6 bases). Germline CDR1 and CDR2: LNHNV and YYDKDF (reference sequence). The CDR3 is made up of 14 amino acids. Trimming took off 0 bases at V and 8 bases at J, with 10 bases between the two ends. The CDR3: CATSRDRGEEKLFF. The CDR3 nucleotides are TGTGCCACCAGCAGAGACAGGGGTGAGGAAAAACTGTTTTTT.

This clone has only one observation. Germline and junction disagree at one end, which may indicate a read error. The chain is built from TRBV2 and TRBJ1-5; D not resolved. Germline V CDR1 and CDR2: SNHLY, FYNNEI. CDR3 size: 13 residues. This CDR3 is CASSVGGNQPQNF. Here the CDR3 DNA reads TGTGCCAGCAGTGTAGGCGGCAATCAGCCCCAGAATTTT.

V and J are TRBV11-2 and TRBJ1-6; a possible D gene is TRBD1 (5 bases). V was pared by 5 bases and J by 1 base, with 15 bases between. The CDR3 consists of 17 residues. Germline V gene lookup returns CDR1 SGHAT and CDR2 FQNNGV. The CDR3 region has the DNA TGTGCCAGCAGCCCAGCAGGGAAGCAGTCCTATAATTCACCCCTCCACTTT. The encoded protein is CASSPAGKQSYNSPLHF.

DNA of the CDR3: TGCGCCAGCAGCCAAGAGCCAGGCACCTCTGGAAACACCATATATTTT. Protein product: CASSQEPGTSGNTIYF. The chain links TRBV4-3 to TRBJ1-3; D remains ambiguous. CDR3 size: 16 residues. The V gene's germline CDR1 is LGHNA and CDR2 YSLEER. V dropped 0 bases and J dropped 0 bases, with 9 bases sitting between them.

This clone was observed a handful of times. This chain links TRBV18 with TRBJ2-7; 10 bases agree with TRBD1. V was clipped by 1 base and J by 2 bases; unmatched bases: 2. CDR1 KGHSH and CDR2 LQKENI come from the germline V gene. The CDR3 runs 15 residues. The CDR3 protein is CASSPRQGAPYEQYF. The DNA of the CDR3 is TGTGCCAGCTCACCACGACAGGGGGCTCCCTACGAGCAGTACTTC.

The rearrangement joins TRBV27 to TRBJ2-2, with D possibly being TRBD2 (6 bases). The V and J ends lost 6 bases and 0 bases respectively, with 11 bases between them. CDR3 length: 15 residues. In germline, CDR1 is MNHEY, CDR2 SMNVEV (reference sequence). This chain's CDR3 is CASSPIAANTGELFF. The CDR3 bases are TGTGCCAGCAGCCCCATAGCGGCGAACACCGGGGAGCTGTTTTTT.

This clone came up a few times. The rearrangement joins TRBV7-9 to TRBJ1-4; 9 bases align to TRBD1. J lost 6 bases, V lost 3 bases, and 14 bases had no gene match. Looked up from germline, CDR1 is SEHNR and CDR2 is FQNEAQ (reference sequence). The CDR3 runs 18 residues. The CDR3 here is CASSFRPGQGGFDEKLFF. The CDR3 DNA sequence: TGTGCCAGCAGCTTCCGTCCGGGACAGGGTGGTTTCGATGAAAAACTGTTTTTT.

The chain carries TRBV19 and TRBJ2-3; D may be TRBD1 (5 bases). Trimming removed 4 bases from V and 2 bases from J, with 16 bases in between. CDR1 is LNHDA, CDR2 SQIVND, per germline (reference sequence). The CDR3 has 16 amino acids. Here the CDR3 reads CASSKGQAILTDTQYF. CDR3 nucleotide sequence: TGTGCCAGTAGTAAGGGGCAGGCGATACTCACAGATACGCAGTATTTT. The variable domain in full, with the rest retrieved from reference TRBV19 and TRBJ2-3, is DGGITQSPKYLFRKEGQNVTLSCEQNLNHDAMYWYRQDPGQGLRLIYYSQIVNDFQKGDIAEGYSVSREKKESFPLTVTSAQKNPTAFYLCASSKGQAILTDTQYFGPGTRLTVL.

CDR3 DNA sequence: TGTGCCAGCAGCTTAGGCCTAGCGGACTACGAGCAGTACTTC. This codes for CASSLGLADYEQYF. The rearrangement joins TRBV13 to TRBJ2-7, with 7 bases that match TRBD2. The CDR3 contains 14 residues. The germline gives CDR1 PRHDT, CDR2 FYEKMQ (reference sequence). Losses at the gene ends were 0 bases for V and 3 bases for J; bases not matched to a gene: 2.

This clone occurred once. A junction end diverges from the germline sequence, so it may reflect a read error. The chain joins TRBV6-5 to TRBJ1-2; TRBD1 might be the D (6 bases). The CDR3 covers 14 residues. Germline V CDR1 and CDR2: MNHEY, SVGAGI. CDR3 region: CASSSSGQTGGYPF. The DNA of the CDR3 is TGTGCCAGCAGCTCGAGTGGACAGACGGGCGGCTACCCCTTC.

In the case of this clone: One end of the junction fails to match germline, which may point to a read error. The CDR3 spells CASSSQGNNSPLNF. The CDR3 region has the DNA TGTGCCAGCAGCTCCCAGGGTAACAATTCACCCCTCAACTTT. The chain employs TRBV7-2 and TRBJ1-6, with D perhaps matching TRBD1 (5 bases). CDR3 length: 14 residues. Germline CDR1 SGHTA, CDR2 FQGNSA.

This sequence joins TRBV28 and TRBJ1-2; 7 bases line up with TRBD1. CDR3 size: 15 residues. Germline CDR1 MDHEN, CDR2 SYDVKM. After removal of 2 bases from V and 0 bases from J, the junction contained 3 bases not matched to a gene. The CDR3 DNA follows: TGTGCCAGCAGTTTAGGAGGGGGCACTAACTATGGCTACACCTTC. This gives the protein CASSLGGGTNYGYTF.

The chain carries TRBV7-9 and TRBJ2-1; 7 nucleotides align to TRBD2. The CDR3 loop spans 15 amino acids. In germline, CDR1 is SEHNR, CDR2 FQNEAQ (reference sequence). V lost 5 bases, J lost 7 bases, and 11 bases stayed unmatched. In DNA form, the CDR3 reads TGTGCCAGCAGCGGCGGGGAGGGCGGTAAGAATGAGCAGTTCTTC. This encodes CASSGGEGGKNEQFF.